The clone carrying this TCR beta chain was detected a few times. Its antigen is as yet unknown. The sample comes from a study of cytomegalovirus exposure and HLA in healthy donors. Study-wide results and limits: Some V segments (TRBV6-2 and TRBV6-3 among them) were excluded as indistinguishable.

With 2 bases removed from V and 5 bases from J, the gap between germline ends came to 9 bases. Germline CDR1 KGHSH, CDR2 LQKENI. This CDR3 comprises 13 residues. In the PCR, 60 Vbeta and 13 Jbeta primers were used. How the authors handled the data: Later, tens of millions of unique TCR beta chains were counted in an analysis, and roughly 11 million of them were shared. Produced via immunoSEQ multiplex PCR; TCRdb's table is partial and in-frame only. Clone size and the V and J calls come from that table; the DNA yielded D and trimming. The table has under 200,000 clones, about 71% seen once. The genes are TRBV18 and TRBJ2-5, with unresolved D. The material sequenced was PBMCs. This sequence originates from a young woman in good health and CMV-seronegative. The CDR3: CASSPALGETQYF. CDR3 DNA sequence: TGTGCCAGCTCACCAGCTTTGGGCGAGACCCAGTACTTC. The full variable domain, its missing parts supplied by reference TRBV18 and TRBJ2-5, is NAGVMQNPRHLVRRRGQEARLRCSPMKGHSHVYWYRQLPEEGLKFMVYLQKENIIDESGMPKERFSAEFPKEGPSILRIQQVVRGDSAAYFCASSPALGETQYFGPGTRLLVL.